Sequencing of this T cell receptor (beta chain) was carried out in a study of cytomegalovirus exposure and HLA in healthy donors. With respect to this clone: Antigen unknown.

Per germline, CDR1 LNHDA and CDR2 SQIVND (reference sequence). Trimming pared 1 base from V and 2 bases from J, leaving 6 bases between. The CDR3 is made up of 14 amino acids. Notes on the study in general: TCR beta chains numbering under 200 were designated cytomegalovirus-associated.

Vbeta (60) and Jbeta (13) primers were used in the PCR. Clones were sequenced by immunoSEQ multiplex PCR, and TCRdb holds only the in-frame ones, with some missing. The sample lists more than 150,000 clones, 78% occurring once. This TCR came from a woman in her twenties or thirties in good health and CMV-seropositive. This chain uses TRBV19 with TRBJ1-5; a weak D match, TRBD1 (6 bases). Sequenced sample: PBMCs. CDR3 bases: TGTGCCAGTAGTATAGGGACAGGCAATCAGCCCCAGCATTTT. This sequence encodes CASSIGTGNQPQHF.